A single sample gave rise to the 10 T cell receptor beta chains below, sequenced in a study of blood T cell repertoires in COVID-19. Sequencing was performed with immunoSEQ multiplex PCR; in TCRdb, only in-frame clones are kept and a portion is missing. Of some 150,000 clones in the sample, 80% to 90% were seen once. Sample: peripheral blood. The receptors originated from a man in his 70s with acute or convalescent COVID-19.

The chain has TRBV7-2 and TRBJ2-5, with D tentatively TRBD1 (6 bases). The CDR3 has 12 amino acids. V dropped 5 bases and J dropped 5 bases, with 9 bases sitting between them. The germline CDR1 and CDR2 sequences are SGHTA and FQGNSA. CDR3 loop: CASSLRGETQYF. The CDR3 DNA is TGTGCCAGCAGCCTGAGGGGGGAGACCCAGTACTTC.

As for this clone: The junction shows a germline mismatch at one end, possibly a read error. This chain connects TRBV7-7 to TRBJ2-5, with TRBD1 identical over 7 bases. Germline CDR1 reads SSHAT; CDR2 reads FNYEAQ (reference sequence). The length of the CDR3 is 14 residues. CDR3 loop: CASSLERGLETQYF. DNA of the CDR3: TGTGCTAGCAGCTTGGAGAGGGGGCTAGAGACCCAGTACTTC.

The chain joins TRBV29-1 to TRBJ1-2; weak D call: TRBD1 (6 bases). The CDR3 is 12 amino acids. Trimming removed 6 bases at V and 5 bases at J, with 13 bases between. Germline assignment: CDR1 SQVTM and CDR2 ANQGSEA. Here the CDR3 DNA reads TGCAGCGTGAGGACAGATTCATATGGCTACACCTTC. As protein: CSVRTDSYGYTF.

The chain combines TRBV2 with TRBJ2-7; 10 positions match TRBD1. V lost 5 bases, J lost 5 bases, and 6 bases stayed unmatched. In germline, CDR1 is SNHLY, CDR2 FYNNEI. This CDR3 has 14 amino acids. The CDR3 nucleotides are TGTGCCAGCAGTTCCGGGACAGGGGTGGACGAGCAGTACTTC. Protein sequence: CASSSGTGVDEQYF.

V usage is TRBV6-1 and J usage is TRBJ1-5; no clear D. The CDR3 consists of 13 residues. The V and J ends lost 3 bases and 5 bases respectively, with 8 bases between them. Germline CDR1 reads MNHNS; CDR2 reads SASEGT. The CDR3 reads CASSEGTDQPQHF. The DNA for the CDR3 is TGTGCCAGCAGTGAGGGCACCGATCAGCCCCAGCATTTT.

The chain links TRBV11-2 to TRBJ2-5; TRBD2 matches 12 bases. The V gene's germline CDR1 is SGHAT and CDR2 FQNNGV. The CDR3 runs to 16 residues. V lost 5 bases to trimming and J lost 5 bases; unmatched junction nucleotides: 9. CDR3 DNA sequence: TGTGCCAGCAGCCCTCTAGCGGGAGGGTCGGTTGAGACCCAGTACTTC. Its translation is CASSPLAGGSVETQYF.

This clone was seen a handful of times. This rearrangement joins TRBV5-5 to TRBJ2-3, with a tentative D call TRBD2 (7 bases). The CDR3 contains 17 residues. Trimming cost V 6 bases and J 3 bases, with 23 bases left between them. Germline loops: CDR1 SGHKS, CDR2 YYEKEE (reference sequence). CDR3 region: CASISGGVPSGTDTQYF. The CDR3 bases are TGTGCCAGCATTTCGGGGGGCGTTCCCTCTGGGACAGATACGCAGTATTTT.

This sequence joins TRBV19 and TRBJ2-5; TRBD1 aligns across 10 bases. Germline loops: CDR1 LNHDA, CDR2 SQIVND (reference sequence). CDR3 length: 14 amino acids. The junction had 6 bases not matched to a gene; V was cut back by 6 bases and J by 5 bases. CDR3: CASRATGGRETQYF. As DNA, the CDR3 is TGTGCCAGTAGGGCGACAGGGGGCCGGGAGACCCAGTACTTC.

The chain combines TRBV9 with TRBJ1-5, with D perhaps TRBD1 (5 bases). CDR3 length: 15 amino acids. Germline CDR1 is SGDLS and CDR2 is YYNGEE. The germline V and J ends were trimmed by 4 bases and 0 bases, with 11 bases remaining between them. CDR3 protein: CASSPRGVSNQPQHF. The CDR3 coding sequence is TGTGCCAGCAGCCCCCGGGGGGTTAGCAATCAGCCCCAGCATTTT.

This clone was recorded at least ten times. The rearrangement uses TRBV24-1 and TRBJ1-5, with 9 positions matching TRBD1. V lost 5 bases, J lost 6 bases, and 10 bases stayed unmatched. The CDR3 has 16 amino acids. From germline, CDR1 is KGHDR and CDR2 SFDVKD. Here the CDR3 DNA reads TGTGCCACCAGTGTGGCGGACAGGGGTGCCGGTCAGCCCCAGCATTTT. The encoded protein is CATSVADRGAGQPQHF.